The 17 T cell receptor beta chains given below trace back to one sample, sequenced in a study of blood T cells in healthy people across ages. The authors ran a second PCR of roughly 6 to 12 cycles using a sample-barcoded 5' primer and a J-beta primer mix. TCRdb ran MiXCR on the 5' RACE reads and lists one entry per CDR3 protein. The profile covers about 1.4 million distinct CDR3 sequences, with approximately 59% appearing a single time and over 5.5% taken by the ten largest. The source material was blood. The source is a man aged 18 to 29 in good health.

The chain couples TRBV4-1 to TRBJ1-1; TRBD1 is a possible D gene (5 bases). CDR1 MGHRA and CDR2 YSYEKL come from the germline V gene. There are 16 residues in the CDR3. V lost 3 bases and J 3 bases, leaving 17 bases between the germline ends. The CDR3 loop reads CASSHYPPPGDTEAFF. As DNA, the CDR3 is TGCGCCAGCAGCCACTATCCCCCCCCGGGGGACACTGAAGCTTTCTTT.

The rearrangement links TRBV12-3 or TRBV12-4 to TRBJ1-4; D remains ambiguous. V lost 5 bases, J lost 7 bases, and 11 bases lay in between. The CDR3 totals 13 residues. CDR3 in DNA: TGTGCCAGCAGTCCCTCGGACGGTGAAAAACTGTTTTTT. It specifies CASSPSDGEKLFF.

V usage is TRBV6-2 or TRBV6-3 and J usage is TRBJ2-5, with 7 bases identical to TRBD2. CDR1 MNHEY and CDR2 SVGEGT come from the germline V gene. The CDR3 covers 15 residues. V trimming: 1 base; J trimming: 1 base; junction bases outside the gene matches: 3. Here the CDR3 DNA reads TGTGCCAGCAGTTACTTGCGGGGGACCCAAGAGACCCAGTACTTC. The encoded protein is CASSYLRGTQETQYF.

The chain recombines TRBV4-1 with TRBJ2-2; D tentatively reads TRBD1 or TRBD2 (5 bases each). Per the germline V gene, CDR1 is MGHRA and CDR2 is YSYEKL. This CDR3 has 14 amino acids. The V gene lost 4 bases and the J gene lost 7 bases, with 13 bases spanning the gap. The CDR3, as DNA: TGCGCCAGCAGCCTAGGTGGGGGAGTCGGGGAGCTGTTTTTT. Amino acid sequence: CASSLGGGVGELFF.

This clonotype was picked up a small number of times. The V and J genes are TRBV29-1 and TRBJ1-1; D is ambiguous. V lost 2 bases, J lost 5 bases, and 15 bases lay in between. Germline-derived CDR1 and CDR2 are SQVTM and ANQGSEA. CDR3 length: 14 residues. CDR3 coding DNA: TGCAGCGTTGAATTCCCCGGACGGACGACTGAAGCTTTCTTT. Translated, it gives CSVEFPGRTTEAFF. The variable domain in full, with the rest retrieved from reference TRBV29-1 and TRBJ1-1, is SAVISQKPSRDICQRGTSLTIQCQVDSQVTMMFWYRQQPGQSLTLIATANQGSEATYESGFVIDKFPISRPNLTFSTLTVSNMSPEDSSIYLCSVEFPGRTTEAFFGQGTRLTVV.

This clonotype appeared once. The chain has TRBV11-2 and TRBJ1-2; D might be TRBD1 (5 bases). The CDR3 has 14 amino acids. The V and J ends lost 5 bases and 1 base respectively, with 11 bases between them. Germline loops: CDR1 SGHAT, CDR2 FQNNGV. The CDR3 here is CASSPGGFNYGYTF. The CDR3 nucleotides read TGTGCCAGCAGCCCCGGGGGGTTTAACTATGGCTACACCTTC. Full variable domain (rest looked up from reference TRBV11-2 and TRBJ1-2): EAGVAQSPRYKIIEKRQSVAFWCNPISGHATLYWYQQILGQGPKLLIQFQNNGVVDDSQLPKDRFSAERLKGVDSTLKIQPAKLEDSAVYLCASSPGGFNYGYTFGSGTRLTVV.

The chain is built from TRBV7-9 and TRBJ2-3; 9 bases are a match to TRBD2. Trimming removed 5 bases from V and 4 bases from J; junction bases left unmatched: 7. This CDR3 region has 15 residues. Germline V lookup: CDR1 SEHNR, CDR2 FQNEAQ (reference sequence). In nucleotides, the CDR3 is TGTGCCAGCAGCCTTCCCAGCGGGGGGTCAGATACGCAGTATTTT. It translates to CASSLPSGGSDTQYF.

This clonotype was seen a few times. The genes are TRBV11-2 and TRBJ2-7, with a weak D call TRBD2 (6 bases). The J call is uncertain, as TRBJ2-5 better fits the DNA end. The germline V gene encodes CDR1 SGHAT and CDR2 FQNNGV. This CDR3 has 15 residues. CDR3 sequence reads: CASSRRGLHSETQYF. The CDR3 DNA follows: TGTGCCAGCAGTCGCCGGGGACTGCACTCGGAGACCCAGTACTTC.

A few counts support this clonotype. This sequence joins TRBV20-1 and TRBJ2-1; no clear D. CDR1 and CDR2 (germline): DFQATT, SNEGSKA (reference sequence). With 3 bases removed from V and 0 bases from J, the gap between germline ends came to 6 bases. The CDR3 totals 13 residues. CDR3: CSASASSYNEQFF. Here the CDR3 DNA reads TGCAGTGCTAGCGCTAGCTCCTACAATGAGCAGTTCTTC.

This chain links TRBV3-1 with TRBJ1-1; TRBD1 is a possible D gene (6 bases). With 4 bases removed from V and 3 bases from J, the gap between germline ends came to 15 bases. Per germline, CDR1 LGHDT and CDR2 YNNKEL (reference sequence). The CDR3 extends over 15 amino acids. The CDR3 spells CASSPIIRGDTEAFF. The CDR3 region has the DNA TGTGCCAGCAGCCCAATTATCAGGGGCGACACTGAAGCTTTCTTT.

The rearrangement uses TRBV6-1 and TRBJ2-1; perhaps TRBD1 as D (6 bases). Trimming removed 4 bases from V and 2 bases from J, with 9 bases in between. The length of the CDR3 is 14 residues. The germline CDR1 and CDR2 sequences are MNHNS and SASEGT. The DNA of the CDR3 is TGTGCCAGCAGTGTGGGGGCCCCCTACAATGAGCAGTTCTTC. It specifies CASSVGAPYNEQFF.

The chain has TRBV7-2 and TRBJ1-2; maybe TRBD1 (5 bases). CDR3 size: 15 residues. Looked up from germline, CDR1 is SGHTA and CDR2 is FQGNSA. The V end lost 5 bases, the J end lost 4 bases, and 17 bases lay between the germline ends. The CDR3 DNA is TGTGCCAGCAGCCGCCAGGCAGGGATGGGCTATGGCTACACCTTC. Translation: CASSRQAGMGYGYTF.

The J gene is TRBJ1-5, the V gene TRBV27; D is uncertain. V shed 1 base and J shed 0 bases, with 10 bases lying between them. Germline V gene lookup returns CDR1 MNHEY and CDR2 SMNVEV (reference sequence). The CDR3 covers 16 residues. The CDR3 here is CASSLLAHYSNQPQHF. CDR3 nucleotide sequence: TGTGCCAGCAGTTTATTGGCACACTATAGCAATCAGCCCCAGCATTTT.

The V gene is TRBV4-1, the J gene TRBJ1-4; D is unclear. Germline assignment: CDR1 MGHRA and CDR2 YSYEKL. The CDR3 length is 17 residues. V was shortened by 2 bases and J by 4 bases, with 17 bases between the two germline ends. CDR3: CASSQYFDVMDNEKLFF. Here the CDR3 DNA reads TGCGCCAGCAGCCAATACTTCGACGTGATGGATAATGAAAAACTGTTTTTT.

This clonotype was detected only once. The CDR3 reads CASSIAFPAGAHEQYF. CDR3 DNA: TGTGCCAGCAGCATTGCCTTTCCCGCGGGGGCCCACGAGCAGTACTTC. The chain links TRBV2 to TRBJ2-7; D might be TRBD2 (7 bases). This CDR3 comprises 16 residues. V was shortened by 6 bases and J by 5 bases, with 23 bases between the two germline ends. The V gene's germline CDR1 is SNHLY and CDR2 FYNNEI.

The chain is built from TRBV7-9 and TRBJ2-3, with 7 bases matching TRBD2. Losses at the gene ends were 5 bases for V and 1 base for J; bases not matched to a gene: 9. The CDR3 is made up of 16 amino acids. Germline CDR1 and CDR2: SEHNR and FQNEAQ (reference sequence). CDR3 bases: TGTGCCAGCAGCATCCCAGCAGCGGGACGCACAGATACGCAGTATTTT. Its translation: CASSIPAAGRTDTQYF.

V is TRBV6-5 and J is TRBJ2-1; D perhaps matches TRBD1 (6 bases). The CDR3 runs 15 residues. Germline loops: CDR1 MNHEY, CDR2 SVGAGI. Trimming stripped 5 bases from V and 4 bases from J, with 15 bases between. The CDR3 spells CASSPQGQGYNEQFF. The CDR3 nucleotides are TGTGCCAGCAGTCCCCAGGGACAAGGATACAATGAGCAGTTCTTC.